This T cell receptor (beta chain) emerged from a study of beta chain features in type 1 diabetes. On this clone: Its cognate antigen is unknown. Additional DNA sequences in this sample encode the identical CDR3.

The isolated RNA, all of it, was reverse transcribed, so expressed TCRB transcripts were what got sequenced. TCRdb keeps only in-frame clones here, not all; method: immunoSEQ multiplex PCR. The repertoire has roughly 150,000 clones, over 9% of them found once; the top ten carry 0.45% to 0.5%. Regarding the study as a whole: Shorter TCRB CDR3s, moderately but significantly so, were found in Type 1 diabetes patients in all four CD4+ subsets.

The CDR3 has 14 residues. The ends were cut back, 2 bases at V and 1 base at J, with 8 bases in the middle. The germline V gene encodes CDR1 SNHLY and CDR2 FYNNEI. This receptor was obtained from a man aged 25-45 years with type 1 diabetes. The chain links TRBV2 to TRBJ1-1; D might be TRBD1 (5 bases). The specimen sequenced was central memory CD4+ T cells from blood. This chain's CDR3 is CASSERQGNTEAFF. CDR3 nucleotides: TGTGCCAGCAGTGAAAGGCAGGGGAACACTGAAGCTTTCTTT.